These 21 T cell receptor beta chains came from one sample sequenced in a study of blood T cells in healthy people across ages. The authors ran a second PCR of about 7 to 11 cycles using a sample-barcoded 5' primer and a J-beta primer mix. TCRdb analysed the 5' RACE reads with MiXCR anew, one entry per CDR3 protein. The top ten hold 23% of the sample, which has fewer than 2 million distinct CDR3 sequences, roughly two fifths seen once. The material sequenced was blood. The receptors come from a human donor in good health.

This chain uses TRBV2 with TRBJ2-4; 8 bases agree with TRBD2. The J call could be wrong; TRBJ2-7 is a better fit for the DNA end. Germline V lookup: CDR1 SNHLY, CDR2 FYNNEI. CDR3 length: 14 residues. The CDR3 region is CASSVTRGVYEQYF. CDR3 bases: TGTGCCAGCAGTGTAACGCGGGGGGTATACGAGCAGTACTTC.

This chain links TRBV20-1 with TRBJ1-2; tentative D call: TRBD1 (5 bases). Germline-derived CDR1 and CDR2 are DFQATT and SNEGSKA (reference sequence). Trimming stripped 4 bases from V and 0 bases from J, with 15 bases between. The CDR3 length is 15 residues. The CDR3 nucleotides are TGCAGTGCTACGGGGTCGACAGAAGCTAACTATGGCTACACCTTC. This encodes CSATGSTEANYGYTF.

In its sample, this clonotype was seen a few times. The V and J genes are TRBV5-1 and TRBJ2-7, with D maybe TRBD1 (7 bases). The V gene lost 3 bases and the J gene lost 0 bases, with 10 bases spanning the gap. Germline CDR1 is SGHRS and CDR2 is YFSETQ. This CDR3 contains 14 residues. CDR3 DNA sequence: TGCGCCAGCAGCTGGAGGGACAGCTCCTACGAGCAGTACTTC. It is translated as CASSWRDSSYEQYF.

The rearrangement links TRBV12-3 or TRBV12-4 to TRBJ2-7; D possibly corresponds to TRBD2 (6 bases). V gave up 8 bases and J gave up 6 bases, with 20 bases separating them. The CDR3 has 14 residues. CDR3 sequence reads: CASLNSTSSREQYF. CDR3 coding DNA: TGTGCCAGCTTAAATTCGACTAGTTCTCGCGAGCAGTACTTC.

CDR3 nucleotides: TGCAGCATCCGGGAGAGGAGAAGTGCCGGAAGGAACACTGAAGCTTTCTTT. The encoded protein is CSIRERRSAGRNTEAFF. The chain recombines TRBV29-1 with TRBJ1-1; unclear D gene. The CDR3 spans 17 residues. Germline loops: CDR1 SQVTM, CDR2 ANQGSEA. Trimming removed 8 bases from V and 1 base from J, with 26 bases in between.

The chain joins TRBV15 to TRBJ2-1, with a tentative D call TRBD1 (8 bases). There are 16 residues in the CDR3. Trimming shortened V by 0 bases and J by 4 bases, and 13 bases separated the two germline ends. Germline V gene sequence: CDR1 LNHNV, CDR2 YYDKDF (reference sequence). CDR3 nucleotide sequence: TGTGCCACCAGCAGAGAAGCGGGACAGGTTTACAATGAGCAGTTCTTC. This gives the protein CATSREAGQVYNEQFF.

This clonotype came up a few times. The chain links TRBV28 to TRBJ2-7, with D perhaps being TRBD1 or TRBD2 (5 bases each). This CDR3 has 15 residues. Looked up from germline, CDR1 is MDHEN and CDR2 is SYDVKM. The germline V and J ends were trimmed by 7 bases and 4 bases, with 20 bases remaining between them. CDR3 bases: TGTGCCAGCATCTTGGGGAAGGGGACGGAATACGAGCAGTACTTC. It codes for CASILGKGTEYEQYF.

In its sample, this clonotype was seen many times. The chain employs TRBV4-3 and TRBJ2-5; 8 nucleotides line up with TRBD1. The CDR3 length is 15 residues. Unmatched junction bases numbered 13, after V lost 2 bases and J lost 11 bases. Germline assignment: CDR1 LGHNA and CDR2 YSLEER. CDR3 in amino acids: CASSQPGQAGLEQYF. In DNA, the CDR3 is TGCGCCAGCAGCCAACCGGGACAGGCGGGGTTGGAGCAGTACTTC.

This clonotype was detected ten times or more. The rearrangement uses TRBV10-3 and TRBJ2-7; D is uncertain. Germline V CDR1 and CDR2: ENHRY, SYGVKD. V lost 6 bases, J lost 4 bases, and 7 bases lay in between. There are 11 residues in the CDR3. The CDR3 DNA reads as TGTGCCATCAGGCTAGGGTACGAGCAGTACTTC. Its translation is CAIRLGYEQYF.

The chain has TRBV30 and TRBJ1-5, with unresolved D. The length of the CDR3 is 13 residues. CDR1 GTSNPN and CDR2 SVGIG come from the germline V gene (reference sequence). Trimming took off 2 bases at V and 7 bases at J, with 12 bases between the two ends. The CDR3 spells CAWSWAPGQPQHF. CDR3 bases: TGTGCCTGGAGTTGGGCCCCGGGGCAGCCCCAGCATTTT.

The CDR3 sequence is CASSPGQAEEELFF. CDR3 nucleotides: TGCGCCAGCAGCCCCGGTCAGGCGGAGGAAGAACTGTTTTTT. The chain joins TRBV5-1 to TRBJ1-4; no reliable D call. The germline V gene has CDR1 SGHRS and CDR2 YFSETQ. Trimming cost V 4 bases and J 12 bases, with 19 bases left between them. The CDR3 is made up of 14 amino acids.

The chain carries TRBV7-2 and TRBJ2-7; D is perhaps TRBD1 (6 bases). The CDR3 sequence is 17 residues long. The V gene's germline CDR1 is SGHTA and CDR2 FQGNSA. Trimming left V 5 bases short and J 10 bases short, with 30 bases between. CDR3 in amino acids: CASSPQGWAGRRCEQYF. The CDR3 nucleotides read TGTGCCAGCAGCCCCCAGGGGTGGGCAGGGAGACGGTGCGAACAGTACTTC. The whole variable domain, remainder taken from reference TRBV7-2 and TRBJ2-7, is GAGVSQSPSNKVTEKGKDVELRCDPISGHTALYWYRQSLGQGLEFLIYFQGNSAPDKSGLPSDRFSAERTGGSVSTLTIQRTQQEDSAVYLCASSPQGWAGRRCEQYFGPGTRLTVT.

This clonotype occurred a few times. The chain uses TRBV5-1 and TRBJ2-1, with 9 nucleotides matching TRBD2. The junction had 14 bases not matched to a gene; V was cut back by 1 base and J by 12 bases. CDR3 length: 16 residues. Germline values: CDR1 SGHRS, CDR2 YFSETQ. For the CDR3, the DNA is TGCGCCAGCAGCTTGCGTGGCGGGGGGGAGCCACCCCGGCAGTTCTTC. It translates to CASSLRGGGEPPRQFF.

CDR3 sequence reads: CASTKLLNYGYTF. For the CDR3, the DNA is TGTGCCAGCACCAAACTGTTAAACTATGGCTACACCTTC. V is TRBV12-3 or TRBV12-4 and J is TRBJ1-2; D gene unclear. The CDR3 totals 13 residues. Trimming cost V 7 bases and J 2 bases, with 11 bases left between them.

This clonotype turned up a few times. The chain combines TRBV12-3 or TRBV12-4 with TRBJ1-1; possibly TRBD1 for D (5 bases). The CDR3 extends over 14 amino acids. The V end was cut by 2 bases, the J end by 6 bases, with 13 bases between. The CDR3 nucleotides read TGTGCCAGCAGTTTAATGGGGGGTAAGGCTGAAGCTTTCTTT. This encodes CASSLMGGKAEAFF.

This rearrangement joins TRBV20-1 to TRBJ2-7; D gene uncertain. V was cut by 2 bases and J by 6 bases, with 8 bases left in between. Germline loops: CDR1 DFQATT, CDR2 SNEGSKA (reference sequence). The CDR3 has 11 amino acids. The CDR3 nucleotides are TGCAGTGCTAGATGGGGAAGCGAGCAGTACTTC. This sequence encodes CSARWGSEQYF.

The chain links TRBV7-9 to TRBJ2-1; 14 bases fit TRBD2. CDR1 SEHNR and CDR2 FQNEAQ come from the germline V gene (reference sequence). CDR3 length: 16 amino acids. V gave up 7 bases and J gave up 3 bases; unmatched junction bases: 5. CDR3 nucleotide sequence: TGTGCCAGCATCGATGGACTAGCGGGGGGCTACAATGAGCAGTTCTTC. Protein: CASIDGLAGGYNEQFF.

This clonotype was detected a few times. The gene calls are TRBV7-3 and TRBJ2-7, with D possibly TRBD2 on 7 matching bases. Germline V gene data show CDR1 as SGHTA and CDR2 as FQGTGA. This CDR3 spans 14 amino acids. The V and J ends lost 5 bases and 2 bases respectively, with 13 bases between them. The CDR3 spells CASSPGGSPYEQYF. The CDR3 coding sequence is TGTGCCAGCAGCCCGGGGGGCAGTCCCTACGAGCAGTACTTC.

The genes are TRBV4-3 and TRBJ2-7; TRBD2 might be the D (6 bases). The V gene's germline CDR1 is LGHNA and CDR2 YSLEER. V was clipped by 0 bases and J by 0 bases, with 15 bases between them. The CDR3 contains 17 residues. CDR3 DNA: TGCGCCAGCAGCCAAGATCAGGAGGGAACCCCCTCCTACGAGCAGTACTTC. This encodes CASSQDQEGTPSYEQYF.

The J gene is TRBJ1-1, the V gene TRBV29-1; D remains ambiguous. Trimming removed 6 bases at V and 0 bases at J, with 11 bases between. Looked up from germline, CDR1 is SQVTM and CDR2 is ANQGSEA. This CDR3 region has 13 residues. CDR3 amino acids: CSVQGLLNTEAFF. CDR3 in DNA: TGCAGCGTCCAAGGCCTCCTGAACACTGAAGCTTTCTTT.

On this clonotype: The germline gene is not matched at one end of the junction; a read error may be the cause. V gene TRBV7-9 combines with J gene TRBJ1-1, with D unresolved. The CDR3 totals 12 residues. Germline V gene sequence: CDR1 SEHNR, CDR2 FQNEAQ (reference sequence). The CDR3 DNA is TGTGCCAGCAGCCTTAGTTACACTAAAGCTTTCTTT. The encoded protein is CASSLSYTKAFF. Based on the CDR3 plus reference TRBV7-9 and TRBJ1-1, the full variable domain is DTGVSQNPRHKITKRGQNVTFRCDPISEHNRLYWYRQTLGQGPEFLTYFQNEAQLEKSRLLSDRFSAERPKGSFSTLEIQRTEQGDSAMYLCASSLSYTKAFFGQGTRLTVV.